The next 23 T cell receptor beta chains were all read from a single sample in a study of shared clonotypes between healthy human individuals (dated by TCRdb to between 2020 and 2021). The library was produced with the immunoSEQ multiplex PCR assay. This immuneACCESS table, as held by TCRdb, lists in-frame sequences with V and J called but not all clones. Of the missing ones, under half trace to an unresolved V gene in checked studies; the others have no known cause. This sample comprises roughly 170,000 clones, around 63% of them detected only once. The ten largest clones capture around 9.3% of the sample. Sequenced sample: memory CD4+ T cells sorted from blood. The sample's cell subset or site label is to be understood as: CD45RA-negative fraction. These receptors originate from a man aged 25 to 45 in good health.

This clone was found a few times. J is TRBJ2-1 and V is TRBV6-6; no clear D. Per germline, CDR1 MNHNY and CDR2 SVGAGI (reference sequence). With 3 bases removed from V and 5 bases from J, the gap between germline ends came to 8 bases. The CDR3 is made up of 13 amino acids. The CDR3 spells CASSYSPDNEQFF. The CDR3 DNA reads as TGTGCCAGCAGTTATTCTCCTGACAATGAGCAGTTCTTC.

This CDR3 is CASSIGDRVKKLFF. Written as DNA, the CDR3 is TGTGCCAGTAGTATAGGGGACAGGGTGAAGAAGCTGTTTTTT. V gene TRBV19 combines with J gene TRBJ1-4, with 9 positions matching TRBD1. This CDR3 contains 14 residues. With V trimmed by 1 base and J by 14 bases, 8 bases remained unmatched. The V gene's germline CDR1 is LNHDA and CDR2 SQIVND (reference sequence).

V usage is TRBV5-1 and J usage is TRBJ2-5; D could derive from TRBD1 or TRBD2 (6 bases each). The V gene lost 1 base and the J gene lost 1 base, with 17 bases spanning the gap. Germline CDR1 is SGHRS and CDR2 is YFSETQ. The CDR3 loop spans 17 amino acids. The DNA for the CDR3 is TGCGCCAGCAGCTTGACCTGGGGGGCTCAGGGCCAAGAGACCCAGTACTTC. This encodes CASSLTWGAQGQETQYF.

As for this clone: This same CDR3 is encoded by further DNA sequences in the sample. The V call is TRBV7-2, the J call TRBJ1-4, with a possible D match to TRBD1 (6 bases). The CDR3 contains 12 residues. Trimming took off 5 bases at V and 8 bases at J, with 9 bases between the two ends. Per the germline V gene, CDR1 is SGHTA and CDR2 is FQGNSA. As DNA, the CDR3 is TGTGCCAGCAGCCCCCAGGGGGAAAAACTGTTTTTT. It specifies CASSPQGEKLFF.

This chain links TRBV11-3 with TRBJ2-1; tentative D call: TRBD1 (6 bases). V lost 4 bases and J lost 5, with 12 bases in between. The germline V gene has CDR1 SGHNT and CDR2 YENEEA. This CDR3 has 14 amino acids. CDR3 bases: TGTGCCAGCAGCTGGGACACCCGAGACAATGAGCAGTTCTTC. It codes for CASSWDTRDNEQFF.

CDR3 residues: CASSFPSHEQYF. The CDR3 DNA is TGTGCCAGCAGCTTCCCCAGCCACGAGCAGTACTTC. This chain joins TRBV5-6 and TRBJ2-7; unclear D gene. The CDR3 extends over 12 amino acids. Germline V lookup: CDR1 SGHDT, CDR2 YYEEEE. V dropped 2 bases and J dropped 5 bases, with 8 bases sitting between them.

This chain connects TRBV2 to TRBJ1-1; 8 bases align to TRBD1. V lost 4 bases to trimming and J lost 8 bases; unmatched junction nucleotides: 6. CDR3 length equals 13 residues. Germline V gives CDR1 SNHLY, CDR2 FYNNEI. In DNA form, the CDR3 reads TGTGCCAGCAGTGGCCGACCAGGGGGCGAAGCTTTCTTT. The encoded protein is CASSGRPGGEAFF.

A word on this clone: Other DNA sequences of this sample code for an identical CDR3. The V call is TRBV7-9, the J call TRBJ2-7; TRBD1 matches at 10 bases. The germline V gene has CDR1 SEHNR and CDR2 FQNEAQ (reference sequence). CDR3 length equals 15 residues. V lost 5 bases, J lost 7 bases, and 11 bases stayed unmatched. CDR3 protein: CASSGPGQGYWEQYF. CDR3 sequence (DNA): TGTGCCAGCAGCGGGCCGGGACAGGGGTATTGGGAGCAGTACTTC.

Worth noting for this clone: This CDR3 is also generated by other DNA sequences in the sample. The rearrangement uses TRBV5-1 and TRBJ2-3, with TRBD1 as a possible D gene (6 bases). Trimming pared 0 bases from V and 1 base from J, leaving 9 bases between. CDR1 SGHRS and CDR2 YFSETQ come from the germline V gene. This CDR3 contains 15 residues. In DNA form, the CDR3 reads TGCGCCAGCAGCTTGGCGACAGGCGGCACAGATACGCAGTATTTT. Translating gives CASSLATGGTDTQYF.

The J gene is TRBJ1-5, the V gene TRBV28; D unclear. The length of the CDR3 is 18 residues. V was trimmed by 5 bases and J by 4 bases, leaving 24 bases between them. The V gene's germline CDR1 is MDHEN and CDR2 SYDVKM. The CDR3 sequence: CASSQPPFTATPNQPQHF. For the CDR3, the DNA is TGTGCCAGCAGTCAGCCCCCTTTCACCGCTACCCCTAATCAGCCCCAGCATTTT.

V and J are TRBV9 and TRBJ2-2, with D maybe TRBD1 (6 bases). Germline CDR1 reads SGDLS; CDR2 reads YYNGEE. The CDR3 sequence is 14 residues long. Trimming left V 2 bases short and J 6 bases short, with 11 bases between. CDR3: CASSVGNRAGELFF. CDR3 bases: TGTGCCAGCAGCGTGGGAAACAGGGCCGGGGAGCTGTTTTTT. Filled out from reference TRBV9 and TRBJ2-2, the complete variable domain reads DSGVTQTPKHLITATGQRVTLRCSPRSGDLSVYWYQQSLDQGLQFLIQYYNGEERAKGNILERFSAQQFPDLHSELNLSSLELGDSALYFCASSVGNRAGELFFGEGSRLTVL.

J is TRBJ2-7 and V is TRBV30; 7 bases fit TRBD2. The germline V gene encodes CDR1 GTSNPN and CDR2 SVGIG (reference sequence). The V and J ends lost 3 bases and 6 bases, in that order; junction bases with no gene match: 8. The CDR3 is 13 residues long. DNA of the CDR3: TGTGCCTGGAGCCACTCGGGACTATTCGAGCAGTACTTC. Translated: CAWSHSGLFEQYF.

The rearrangement uses TRBV15 and TRBJ2-4, with a tentative D call TRBD1 (6 bases). CDR3 length: 15 amino acids. Looked up from germline, CDR1 is LNHNV and CDR2 is YYDKDF (reference sequence). V lost 8 bases and J lost 1, with 15 bases in between. CDR3 protein: CATGGRGDAKNIQYF. CDR3 bases: TGTGCCACCGGCGGCAGGGGCGACGCCAAAAACATTCAGTACTTC.

The chain carries TRBV5-4 and TRBJ2-7, with a weak D call TRBD1 (6 bases). CDR1 and CDR2 from the germline V gene are SGHNT and YYREEE (reference sequence). CDR3 length: 14 residues. V lost 4 bases and J lost 2, with 13 bases in between. The DNA of the CDR3 is TGTGCCAGCAGCGACCCGGGACAAACCTACGAGCAGTACTTC. Translated: CASSDPGQTYEQYF.

The rearrangement joins TRBV5-1 to TRBJ1-1; a weak D match, TRBD1 (5 bases). This CDR3 spans 16 amino acids. Per the germline V gene, CDR1 is SGHRS and CDR2 is YFSETQ. V gave up 0 bases and J gave up 5 bases, with 17 bases separating them. CDR3 sequence: CASSLDLRGELTEAFF. As DNA, the CDR3 is TGCGCCAGCAGCTTGGACCTTAGGGGCGAGCTGACTGAAGCTTTCTTT.

The V gene is TRBV9, the J gene TRBJ2-1; TRBD1 is a possible D gene (6 bases). Trimming pared 4 bases from V and 7 bases from J, leaving 21 bases between. CDR3 length: 16 amino acids. Germline V gene lookup returns CDR1 SGDLS and CDR2 YYNGEE. CDR3 in DNA: TGTGCCAGCAGCCCCGACGCACGAGGTAGGGGGAATGAGCAGTTCTTC. This gives the protein CASSPDARGRGNEQFF.

A few counts support this clone. The chain joins TRBV7-3 to TRBJ1-1; D gene ambiguous. Trimming removed 2 bases at V and 4 bases at J, with 8 bases between. CDR1 is SGHTA, CDR2 FQGTGA, per germline. CDR3 length: 13 amino acids. The CDR3 loop is CASSLEPITEAFF. The DNA of the CDR3 is TGTGCCAGCAGCTTAGAGCCGATCACTGAAGCTTTCTTT.

This rearrangement joins TRBV5-5 to TRBJ2-5; TRBD2 aligns across 11 bases. V was clipped by 4 bases and J by 5 bases; unmatched bases: 4. The CDR3 has 14 residues. Germline loops: CDR1 SGHKS, CDR2 YYEKEE (reference sequence). CDR3 in amino acids: CASSKTSGIETQYF. The CDR3 DNA is TGTGCCAGCAGCAAGACTAGCGGGATTGAGACCCAGTACTTC.

As regards this clone: The junction does not match germline at one end; this may be a read error. The rearrangement links TRBV7-7 to TRBJ2-1, with D uncertain. The CDR3 spans 14 residues. CDR1 is SSHAT and CDR2 is FNYEAQ in the germline V gene (reference sequence). The CDR3 region is CASSPHPAGSEQFF. The DNA of the CDR3 is TGTGCTAGCAGTCCCCACCCAGCAGGCTCGGAGCAGTTCTTC.

J is TRBJ2-5 and V is TRBV5-4; D gene ambiguous. CDR1 and CDR2 from the germline V gene are SGHNT and YYREEE (reference sequence). Trimming shortened V by 0 bases and J by 0 bases, and 12 bases separated the two germline ends. This CDR3 region has 16 residues. CDR3 sequence (DNA): TGTGCCAGCAGCTTGGGGGGTCCAAGAAACCAAGAGACCCAGTACTTC. Residues: CASSLGGPRNQETQYF.

This clone has at least ten counts. The J gene is TRBJ1-2, the V gene TRBV5-5; no definite D call. The CDR3 has 12 residues. V was pared by 0 bases and J by 5 bases, with 5 bases between. Germline CDR1 reads SGHKS; CDR2 reads YYEKEE (reference sequence). The CDR3 DNA reads as TGTGCCAGCAGCTTGGTTGGTTATGGCTACACCTTC. Protein: CASSLVGYGYTF.

Written as DNA, the CDR3 is TGTGCCAGCAGCTTCCGGGACAGGGGTACTGGCTACACCTTC. This encodes CASSFRDRGTGYTF. The chain employs TRBV7-2 and TRBJ1-2; 10 nucleotides align to TRBD1. The CDR3 has 14 residues. Germline CDR1 is SGHTA and CDR2 is FQGNSA. The V gene end was trimmed by 3 bases and the J gene end by 7 bases; junction bases not matched to a gene: 5.

The chain is built from TRBV7-2 and TRBJ2-1, with TRBD1 matching over 9 bases. The CDR3 has 14 residues. In germline, CDR1 is SGHTA, CDR2 FQGNSA. Germline trimming cut 5 bases from V and 6 bases from J; bases unmatched to any gene: 5. The CDR3 DNA reads TGTGCCAGCAGCCCGCGGACAGGGGTCAATGAGCAGTTCTTC. Translated: CASSPRTGVNEQFF. Together with reference TRBV7-2 and TRBJ2-1, the CDR3 gives the full variable domain: GAGVSQSPSNKVTEKGKDVELRCDPISGHTALYWYRQSLGQGLEFLIYFQGNSAPDKSGLPSDRFSAERTGGSVSTLTIQRTQQEDSAVYLCASSPRTGVNEQFFGPGTRLTVL.